This T cell receptor (beta chain) was identified in a study of OX40 agonist ivuxolimab in advanced cancers. Study as a whole: Of mixed ages from about 20 to 90 and averaging about 56 years, the group was roughly 85% male.

Blood samples were obtained at baseline, cycle 4 day 1, and cycle 7 day 1. Germline CDR1 SGHDT, CDR2 YYEEEE. The CDR3 spans 16 residues. Losses at the gene ends were 1 base for V and 0 bases for J; bases not matched to a gene: 6. The table came from immunoSEQ multiplex PCR; TCRdb's copy has only in-frame clones and leaves some out. The sample includes 55,000 to 80,000 clones, approximately 80% of them seen just once. This TCR was sampled from an adult with an advanced solid tumor such as melanoma, head and neck, liver or kidney cancer. V is TRBV5-6 and J is TRBJ1-1; the match to TRBD1 covers 7 bases. Sequencing used CD4+ or CD8+ T cells sorted from blood, obtained in a trial of the OX40 agonist ivuxolimab. Here the CDR3 reads CASSLLQGNMNTEAFF. CDR3 in DNA: TGTGCCAGCAGCTTGTTACAGGGGAACATGAACACTGAAGCTTTCTTT.